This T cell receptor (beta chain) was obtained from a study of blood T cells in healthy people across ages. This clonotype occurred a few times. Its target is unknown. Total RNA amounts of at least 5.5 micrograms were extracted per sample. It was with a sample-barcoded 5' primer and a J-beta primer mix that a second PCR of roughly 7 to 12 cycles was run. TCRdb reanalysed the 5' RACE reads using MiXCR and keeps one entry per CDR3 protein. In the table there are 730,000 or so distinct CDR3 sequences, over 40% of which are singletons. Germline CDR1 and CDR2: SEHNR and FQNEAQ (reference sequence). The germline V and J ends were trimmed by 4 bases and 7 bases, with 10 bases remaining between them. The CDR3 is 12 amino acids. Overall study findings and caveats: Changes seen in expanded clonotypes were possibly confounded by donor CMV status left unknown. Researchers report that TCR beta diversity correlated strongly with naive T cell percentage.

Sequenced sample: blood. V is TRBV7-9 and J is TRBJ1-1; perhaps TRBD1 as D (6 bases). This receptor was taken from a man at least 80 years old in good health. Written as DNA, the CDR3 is TGTGCCAGCAGCTCGGCGGACAGTGAAGCTTTCTTT. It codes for CASSSADSEAFF.